The text below deals with one T cell receptor beta chain. This sample includes further DNA sequences coding for the same CDR3. This specimen belongs to a study of blood T cell repertoires in COVID-19. The CDR3 contains 14 residues. With V trimmed by 3 bases and J by 4 bases, 5 bases remained unmatched. CDR1 SGHNT and CDR2 YYREEE come from the germline V gene (reference sequence). In the source study's methods: Amplification of reference gene primers was used by the study to estimate nucleated cell counts. Some clones are missing from TCRdb's copy, which holds only in-frame ones; the method was immunoSEQ multiplex PCR. V and J calls plus clone size are reproduced from that table; the DNA served to infer D and trimming. The profile covers 250,000 to 300,000 clones, with 88% appearing a single time and roughly 0.8% taken by the ten largest.

This TCR was recovered from a woman in her thirties with acute or convalescent COVID-19. The sequenced sample was peripheral blood. The chain employs TRBV5-4 and TRBJ2-7; TRBD1 agrees at 9 bases. The CDR3 loop reads CASSSGQGRYEQYF. The CDR3 DNA reads as TGTGCCAGCAGCTCGGGACAGGGTAGATACGAGCAGTACTTC. Supplemented by reference TRBV5-4 and TRBJ2-7, the full variable domain reads ETGVTQSPTHLIKTRGQQVTLRCSSQSGHNTVSWYQQALGQGPQFIFQYYREEENGRGNFPPRFSGLQFPNYSSELNVNALELDDSALYLCASSSGQGRYEQYFGPGTRLTVT.